Shown below are 27 T cell receptor beta chains from a single sample sequenced in a study of blood T cell repertoires in COVID-19. Assay used: immunoSEQ multiplex PCR; TCRdb lists only in-frame clones, some missing. The sample records some 300,000 clones, around nine tenths being singletons. Input material: peripheral blood. The receptors originated from a woman in her thirties with COVID-19, enrolled during active disease.

The chain employs TRBV5-1 and TRBJ1-1; possible D gene TRBD1, 6 bases. The CDR3 spans 15 residues. The V end lost 4 bases, the J end lost 4 bases, and 17 bases lay between the germline ends. The germline V gene encodes CDR1 SGHRS and CDR2 YFSETQ. The CDR3 nucleotides read TGCGCCAGCAGCCCGAGGACAACAGGGACCACTGAAGCTTTCTTT. Translated, it gives CASSPRTTGTTEAFF.

This clone was counted a single time. This chain links TRBV7-2 with TRBJ2-2, with D possibly TRBD2 on 6 matching bases. The CDR3 length is 15 residues. V lost 0 bases and J 7 bases, leaving 12 bases between the germline ends. Per the germline V gene, CDR1 is SGHTA and CDR2 is FQGNSA. The CDR3 DNA follows: TGTGCCAGCAGCTTAGCGCTTGCGGGGTTCGGGGAGCTGTTTTTT. Protein: CASSLALAGFGELFF.

The chain couples TRBV9 to TRBJ1-3, with 11 bases fitting TRBD1. Germline CDR1 is SGDLS and CDR2 is YYNGEE. CDR3 length: 16 residues. The V and J ends lost 3 bases and 4 bases, in that order; junction bases with no gene match: 6. CDR3 sequence: CASSAGTGGYGNTIYF. The CDR3 coding sequence is TGTGCCAGCAGCGCCGGGACAGGGGGTTACGGAAACACCATATATTTT.

The chain couples TRBV12-3 or TRBV12-4 to TRBJ2-2; D call uncertain. The CDR3 is 12 amino acids. The V gene lost 6 bases and the J gene lost 10 bases, with 12 bases spanning the gap. The CDR3 here is CASSQDSPELFF. In DNA form, the CDR3 reads TGTGCCAGCAGCCAAGACTCCCCGGAGCTGTTTTTT.

In regard to this clone: The sample holds other DNA sequences that translate to the same CDR3. V and J are TRBV29-1 and TRBJ2-7; 8 bases agree with TRBD2. In germline, CDR1 is SQVTM, CDR2 ANQGSEA. V lost 6 bases, J lost 1 base, and 5 bases stayed unmatched. The CDR3 length is 13 residues. The CDR3 sequence: CSVGGGRSYEQYF. The CDR3 DNA reads TGCAGCGTGGGCGGGGGGAGGTCCTACGAGCAGTACTTC.

The chain combines TRBV28 with TRBJ2-5; D is perhaps TRBD1 (5 bases). Deletions cut 6 bases from V and 7 bases from J, with 15 bases between. The CDR3 is 13 residues long. Germline values: CDR1 MDHEN, CDR2 SYDVKM. The DNA for the CDR3 is TGTGCCAGCAGGGGGTTAGTCCAGGGGACCCAGTACTTC. It translates to CASRGLVQGTQYF.

This clone was detected only once. This chain joins TRBV5-1 and TRBJ2-5; 10 nucleotides align to TRBD1. The CDR3 length is 16 residues. Germline CDR1 is SGHRS and CDR2 is YFSETQ. V dropped 2 bases and J dropped 7; count of bases not matched to a gene: 11. The CDR3 DNA reads as TGCGCCAGCAGCTTACGGACAGGGGGGATTTTGGGGACCCAGTACTTC. Its protein product is CASSLRTGGILGTQYF.

This chain links TRBV7-8 with TRBJ2-2; 8 bases line up with TRBD2. V lost 6 bases, J lost 7 bases, and 7 bases stayed unmatched. From germline, CDR1 is SGHVS and CDR2 FQNEAQ. This CDR3 is 14 amino acids long. The CDR3 DNA sequence: TGTGCCAGCAGGCCGGGACTAGAGATCGGGGAGCTGTTTTTT. Encoded protein: CASRPGLEIGELFF.

The CDR3 spells CASSPPLGAQYF. The CDR3 nucleotides read TGTGCCAGCAGCCCCCCGTTAGGGGCGCAGTATTTT. This rearrangement joins TRBV3-1 (or the pseudogene TRBV3-2) to TRBJ2-3; the D gene is possibly TRBD1 (5 bases). V dropped 4 bases and J dropped 10 bases, with 12 bases sitting between them. Germline-derived CDR1 and CDR2 are LGHDT and YNNKEL (reference sequence). The CDR3 is made up of 12 amino acids.

J is TRBJ2-7 and V is TRBV28; D gene ambiguous. Trimming pared 5 bases from V and 1 base from J, leaving 9 bases between. This CDR3 is 13 amino acids long. Germline V gives CDR1 MDHEN, CDR2 SYDVKM. The CDR3 spells CASSGRLSYEQYV. The CDR3 bases are TGTGCCAGCAGTGGCAGGCTTTCCTACGAGCAGTACGTC.

V and J are TRBV10-1 and TRBJ2-5; a weak D match, TRBD1 (6 bases). The germline CDR1 and CDR2 sequences are WNHNN and SYGVQD (reference sequence). This CDR3 has 15 amino acids. V lost 2 bases and J 4 bases, leaving 14 bases between the germline ends. Written as DNA, the CDR3 is TGCGCCAGCAGTGAGGGGTCCTTGACAGGAGAGACCCAGTACTTC. Translating it yields CASSEGSLTGETQYF.

J is TRBJ1-5 and V is TRBV28, with TRBD1 matching over 7 bases. In germline, CDR1 is MDHEN, CDR2 SYDVKM. The CDR3 spans 15 residues. V was pared by 3 bases and J by 8 bases, with 10 bases of the junction left unmatched. The CDR3 DNA sequence: TGTGCCAGCAGTTTTCGACAGGGAGTGGGGAAGCCCCAGCATTTT. Its translation: CASSFRQGVGKPQHF.

The chain uses TRBV6-6 and TRBJ1-4; D is unresolved. V dropped 5 bases and J dropped 8 bases, with 15 bases sitting between them. The germline CDR1 and CDR2 sequences are MNHNY and SVGAGI (reference sequence). This CDR3 contains 14 residues. The CDR3 nucleotides read TGTGCCAGCAGTCCCCGGCGGGTGGGGGAAAAACTGTTTTTT. Translation gives CASSPRRVGEKLFF.

This rearrangement joins TRBV28 to TRBJ2-1, with D possibly being TRBD1 (6 bases). Trimming removed 7 bases at V and 10 bases at J, with 17 bases between. The germline CDR1 and CDR2 sequences are MDHEN and SYDVKM. The CDR3 extends over 13 amino acids. The DNA of the CDR3 is TGTGCCAGCACCGTTACAGGGACGGGGGAGCAGTTCTTC. Translated, it gives CASTVTGTGEQFF.

V and J are TRBV4-1 and TRBJ2-3; D not resolved. This CDR3 spans 15 amino acids. Trimming stripped 6 bases from V and 3 bases from J, with 16 bases between. The germline V gene encodes CDR1 MGHRA and CDR2 YSYEKL. CDR3: CASRRLAVKTDTQYF. Here the CDR3 DNA reads TGCGCCAGCAGACGCTTAGCAGTGAAAACAGATACGCAGTATTTT.

Comments on this clone: This clone may be a read error of a much larger clone one base away. Distinct nucleotide sequences in the sample also encode this CDR3. V gene TRBV28 combines with J gene TRBJ2-2; 9 bases agree with TRBD2. The germline V gene has CDR1 MDHEN and CDR2 SYDVKM. This CDR3 is 17 amino acids long. The V and J ends lost 0 bases and 6 bases, in that order; junction bases with no gene match: 8. CDR3 residues: CASSLWGLAGGPGELFF. The CDR3 DNA reads as TGTGCCAGCAGTTTATGGGGACTCGCGGGGGGGCCCGGGGAGCTGTTTTTT.

The J gene is TRBJ1-2, the V gene TRBV3-1 (or the pseudogene TRBV3-2); a possible D gene is TRBD1 (6 bases). There are 15 residues in the CDR3. V was trimmed by 4 bases and J by 7 bases, leaving 19 bases between them. Germline CDR1 reads LGHDT; CDR2 reads YNNKEL (reference sequence). The CDR3 reads CASSLDLGQSGGYTF. In DNA form, the CDR3 reads TGTGCCAGCAGCCTCGACCTCGGACAGTCGGGTGGCTACACCTTC.

This clone has only one observation. CDR3 sequence (DNA): TGTGCCAGCAGTACATCCCCCCACTATGGCTACACCTTC. It translates to CASSTSPHYGYTF. The chain uses TRBV2 and TRBJ1-2; D is unresolved. CDR1 is SNHLY, CDR2 FYNNEI, per germline. V was clipped by 5 bases and J by 3 bases, with 10 bases between them. The CDR3 extends over 13 amino acids.

This clone was found once. This chain links TRBV15 with TRBJ2-5, with TRBD2 matching over 12 bases. V lost 2 bases to trimming and J lost 7 bases; unmatched junction nucleotides: 23. Germline V gives CDR1 LNHNV, CDR2 YYDKDF (reference sequence). This CDR3 spans 21 amino acids. The CDR3 is CATSRPIEKPSSGGALVTQYF. The DNA for the CDR3 is TGTGCCACCAGCAGACCAATAGAAAAACCCTCTAGCGGGGGGGCATTGGTGACCCAGTACTTC. Using reference TRBV15 and TRBJ2-5 for the parts outside the CDR3, the full variable domain is DAMVIQNPRYQVTQFGKPVTLSCSQTLNHNVMYWYQQKSSQAPKLLFHYYDKDFNNEADTPDNFQSRRPNTSFCFLDIRSPGLGDTAMYLCATSRPIEKPSSGGALVTQYFGPGTRLLVL.

The chain links TRBV5-5 to TRBJ2-3; tentative D call: TRBD1 (5 bases). V was clipped by 4 bases and J by 3 bases, with 18 bases between them. The CDR3 is 16 residues long. Germline V CDR1 and CDR2: SGHKS, YYEKEE (reference sequence). The CDR3 sequence: CASSAKGIWLTDTQYF. DNA of the CDR3: TGTGCCAGCAGCGCTAAGGGGATTTGGTTGACAGATACGCAGTATTTT. The full variable domain, completed using reference TRBV5-5 and TRBJ2-3, is DAGVTQSPTHLIKTRGQQVTLRCSPISGHKSVSWYQQVLGQGPQFIFQYYEKEERGRGNFPDRFSARQFPNYSSELNVNALLLGDSALYLCASSAKGIWLTDTQYFGPGTRLTVL.

J is TRBJ1-6 and V is TRBV27; D is uncertain. V lost 5 bases and J 7 bases, leaving 6 bases between the germline ends. The CDR3 extends over 12 amino acids. The germline V gene has CDR1 MNHEY and CDR2 SMNVEV (reference sequence). Written as DNA, the CDR3 is TGTGCCAGCAGTGAGCGGAATTCACCCCTCCACTTT. Protein sequence: CASSERNSPLHF.

This chain uses TRBV2 with TRBJ2-7; D is possibly TRBD2 (5 bases). The V end lost 6 bases, the J end lost 5 bases, and 20 bases lay between the germline ends. CDR3 length: 15 amino acids. CDR1 is SNHLY and CDR2 is FYNNEI in the germline V gene. CDR3: CASRDWIGNEDEQYF. In DNA form, the CDR3 reads TGTGCCAGCAGAGACTGGATCGGGAATGAAGACGAGCAGTACTTC.

The rearrangement joins TRBV2 to TRBJ1-4, with 8 bases fitting TRBD1. J gave up 8 bases and V 6 bases, and 5 bases lay outside the gene matches. The CDR3 length is 13 residues. In germline, CDR1 is SNHLY, CDR2 FYNNEI. DNA of the CDR3: TGTGCCAGCAGGGGGACAGGAGACGAAAAACTGTTTTTT. It specifies CASRGTGDEKLFF.

Worth noting for this clone: Other DNA sequences in the sample encode the same CDR3. This chain connects TRBV20-1 to TRBJ1-2; D uncertain. V was shortened by 0 bases and J by 4 bases, with 3 bases between the two germline ends. The CDR3 totals 11 residues. Germline assignment: CDR1 DFQATT and CDR2 SNEGSKA (reference sequence). In DNA, the CDR3 is TGCAGTGCTAGAGACCTCTATGGCTACACCTTC. This gives the protein CSARDLYGYTF.

This chain links TRBV2 with TRBJ1-2; TRBD1 matches 8 bases. The length of the CDR3 is 15 residues. Unmatched junction bases numbered 10, after V lost 6 bases and J lost 4 bases. Germline V gene lookup returns CDR1 SNHLY and CDR2 FYNNEI. CDR3: CASRKTGDVSYGYTF. The DNA for the CDR3 is TGTGCCAGCAGAAAGACAGGGGACGTCAGCTATGGCTACACCTTC.

V and J are TRBV19 and TRBJ1-2, with 10 bases identical to TRBD1. Per germline, CDR1 LNHDA and CDR2 SQIVND (reference sequence). Unmatched junction bases numbered 6, after V lost 4 bases and J lost 4 bases. This CDR3 has 15 amino acids. In nucleotides, the CDR3 is TGTGCCAGTAGTACCTCGACAGGGGGCAGCTATGGCTACACCTTC. Amino acids: CASSTSTGGSYGYTF.

This clone appeared a few times. J is TRBJ1-6 and V is TRBV30; 8 nucleotides align to TRBD1. The V and J ends lost 4 bases and 0 bases, in that order; junction bases with no gene match: 2. The germline gives CDR1 GTSNPN, CDR2 SVGIG (reference sequence). The CDR3 loop spans 15 amino acids. The CDR3 here is CAWNRGASYNSPLHF. The CDR3 nucleotides read TGTGCCTGGAACAGGGGGGCCTCCTATAATTCACCCCTCCACTTT. The full variable domain, completed using reference TRBV30 and TRBJ1-6, is SQTIHQWPATLVQPVGSPLSLECTVEGTSNPNLYWYRQAAGRGLQLLFYSVGIGQISSEVPQNLSASRPQDRQFILSSKKLLLSDSGFYLCAWNRGASYNSPLHFGNGTRLTVT.